Listed below are T cell receptor beta chains from one sample, sequenced in a study of blood T cell repertoires in COVID-19. Here immunoSEQ multiplex PCR was the method, and the copy in TCRdb shows in-frame clones only, minus some. This sample has about 210,000 clones, with about 86% found just once. Material: peripheral blood. These receptors were obtained from a woman aged 50 to 65 with acute or convalescent COVID-19. Each CDR3 is given with its conserved first and last residue. D genes are given only for firm matches. The size entry is marked missing in some rows and otherwise reads once, few, many or a size class.

j_call: TRBJ2-7; d_call: NA; clone_size: NA; v_call: TRBV5-1; cdr3_nt: TGCGCCAGCAGCTTGGAACTAGTCTCTTCCTACGAGCAGTACTTC; cdr3_aa: CASSLELVSSYEQYF
j_call: TRBJ2-7; d_call: TRBD1; clone_size: once; v_call: TRBV5-6; cdr3_nt: TGTGCCAGCAGCTGGGGCGGGACAGGGGTAGCCGAGCAGTACTTC; cdr3_aa: CASSWGGTGVAEQYF
j_call: TRBJ2-7; d_call: TRBD2; clone_size: few; v_call: TRBV27; cdr3_nt: TGTGCCAGCAGCCCGGGAAGCGGACTAGCAATAGAGCAGTACTTC; cdr3_aa: CASSPGSGLAIEQYF
j_call: TRBJ2-7; d_call: NA; clone_size: NA; v_call: TRBV28; cdr3_nt: TGTGCCAGCAGTTTACAGGACGAGCAGTACTTC; cdr3_aa: CASSLQDEQYF
j_call: TRBJ2-2; d_call: NA; clone_size: NA; v_call: TRBV9; cdr3_nt: TGTGCCAGCAGTCCTGAGGCCTATCCCCGGGAGCTGTTTTTT; cdr3_aa: CASSPEAYPRELFF
j_call: TRBJ2-1; d_call: NA; clone_size: NA; v_call: TRBV18; cdr3_nt: TGTGCCAGCTCACCTGCCAGGGCTGCAGCCAGCTCCTACAATGAGCAGTTCTTC; cdr3_aa: CASSPARAAASSYNEQFF
j_call: TRBJ1-6; d_call: NA; clone_size: NA; v_call: TRBV30; cdr3_nt: TGTGCCTGGAAACAGGGTAATAATTCACCCCTCCACTTT; cdr3_aa: CAWKQGNNSPLHF
j_call: TRBJ2-7; d_call: TRBD2; clone_size: NA; v_call: TRBV5-1; cdr3_nt: TGCGCCAGCGGCGGACTAGCGGGAGGGGGCTACGAGCAGTACTTC; cdr3_aa: CASGGLAGGGYEQYF
j_call: TRBJ2-2; d_call: TRBD1; clone_size: NA; v_call: TRBV2; cdr3_nt: TGTGCCAGCAGTCGGGACAGGACGAACACCGGGGAGCTGTTTTTT; cdr3_aa: CASSRDRTNTGELFF
j_call: TRBJ1-6; d_call: TRBD1; clone_size: few; v_call: TRBV30; cdr3_nt: TGTGCCTGGAGTGTGACAGGGGGCAATTCACCCCTCCACTTT; cdr3_aa: CAWSVTGGNSPLHF
j_call: TRBJ2-7; d_call: NA; clone_size: NA; v_call: TRBV2; cdr3_nt: TGTGCCAGCAGTTTGTTTAGGATGGCGGACTCCTACGAGCAGTACTTC; cdr3_aa: CASSLFRMADSYEQYF
j_call: TRBJ2-7; d_call: TRBD1; clone_size: NA; v_call: TRBV18; cdr3_nt: TGTGCCAGCTCAACGGGACAGGGGGCTACCTACGAGCAGTACTTC; cdr3_aa: CASSTGQGATYEQYF
j_call: TRBJ2-5; d_call: NA; clone_size: NA; v_call: TRBV3-1/TRBV3-2; cdr3_nt: TGTGCCAGCGCGAGGCGCGGAGAAGAGACCCAGTACTTC; cdr3_aa: CASARRGEETQYF
j_call: TRBJ2-7; d_call: TRBD1; clone_size: NA; v_call: TRBV27; cdr3_nt: TGTGCCAGCAGTTTACCCGGGACAGGGTCCCAGGAGCAGTACTTC; cdr3_aa: CASSLPGTGSQEQYF
j_call: TRBJ2-1; d_call: NA; clone_size: NA; v_call: TRBV11-2; cdr3_nt: TGTGCCAGCAGCCCCTGGAGCACCTCGAGCTCCTACAATGAGCAGTTCTTC; cdr3_aa: CASSPWSTSSSYNEQFF
j_call: TRBJ2-7; d_call: TRBD2; clone_size: once; v_call: TRBV14; cdr3_nt: TGTGCCAGCAGCCATGGACTAGTCGAGCAGTACTTC; cdr3_aa: CASSHGLVEQYF
j_call: TRBJ2-1; d_call: NA; clone_size: NA; v_call: TRBV12-3/TRBV12-4; cdr3_nt: TGTGCCAGCAGTTTAGTGAGGAATGAGCAGTTCTTC; cdr3_aa: CASSLVRNEQFF
j_call: TRBJ2-3; d_call: TRBD2; clone_size: NA; v_call: TRBV9; cdr3_nt: TGTGCCAGCAGCACCCGCTTGGGACTAGCGGGAGAGGGGAGCACAGATACGCAGTATTTT; cdr3_aa: CASSTRLGLAGEGSTDTQYF
j_call: TRBJ1-2; d_call: NA; clone_size: NA; v_call: TRBV7-9; cdr3_nt: TGTGCCAGCACATACGGAGGGGCCGAGAATGGCTACACCTTC; cdr3_aa: CASTYGGAENGYTF
j_call: TRBJ2-3; d_call: TRBD1; clone_size: NA; v_call: TRBV12-3/TRBV12-4; cdr3_nt: TGTGCCAGCAGTCTGACAGGGGATACGCAGTATTTT; cdr3_aa: CASSLTGDTQYF
j_call: TRBJ2-5; d_call: NA; clone_size: NA; v_call: TRBV3-1/TRBV3-2; cdr3_nt: TGTGCCAGCAGCCAAGATCGAAGGGGCAGGGCAGCGACCCAGTACTTC; cdr3_aa: CASSQDRRGRAATQYF
j_call: TRBJ2-3; d_call: NA; clone_size: NA; v_call: TRBV5-1; cdr3_nt: TGCGCCAGCAGCGCGGTCCAGGACTCCCTCCTTACTTCAACGCAGTATTTT; cdr3_aa: CASSAVQDSLLTSTQYF
j_call: TRBJ1-1; d_call: NA; clone_size: NA; v_call: TRBV28; cdr3_nt: TGTGCCAGCAGTTGGGGGACAAAGAACACTGAAGCTTTCTTT; cdr3_aa: CASSWGTKNTEAFF
j_call: TRBJ1-1; d_call: NA; clone_size: NA; v_call: TRBV29-1; cdr3_nt: TGCAGCGTTGGACAGAACACTGAAGCTTTCTTT; cdr3_aa: CSVGQNTEAFF
j_call: TRBJ2-3; d_call: NA; clone_size: NA; v_call: TRBV19; cdr3_nt: TGTGCCAGTAGTCCCCCGCGAGGAGATACGCAGTATTTT; cdr3_aa: CASSPPRGDTQYF
j_call: TRBJ2-6; d_call: NA; clone_size: NA; v_call: TRBV6-5; cdr3_nt: TGTGCCAGCCAGGGGCCACCACCCAACGTCCTGACTTTC; cdr3_aa: CASQGPPPNVLTF
j_call: TRBJ2-5; d_call: NA; clone_size: NA; v_call: TRBV5-1; cdr3_nt: TGCGCCAGCAGCTCAGGCCTAATATGGGAGACCCAGTACTTC; cdr3_aa: CASSSGLIWETQYF